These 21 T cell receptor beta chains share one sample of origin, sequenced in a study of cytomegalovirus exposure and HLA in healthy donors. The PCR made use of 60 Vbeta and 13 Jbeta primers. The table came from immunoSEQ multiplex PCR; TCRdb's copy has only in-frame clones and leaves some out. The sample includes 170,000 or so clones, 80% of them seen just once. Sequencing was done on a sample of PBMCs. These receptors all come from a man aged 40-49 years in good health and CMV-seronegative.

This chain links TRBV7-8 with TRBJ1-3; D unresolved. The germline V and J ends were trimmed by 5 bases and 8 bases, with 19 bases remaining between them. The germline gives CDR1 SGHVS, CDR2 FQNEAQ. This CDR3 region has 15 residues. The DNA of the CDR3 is TGTGCCAGCAGCCCTTTCCTTTGGGGAGAGGACACCATATATTTT. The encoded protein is CASSPFLWGEDTIYF.

Written as DNA, the CDR3 is TGTGCTAGTGGGGACAGGGGGCCCTACGAGCAGTACTTC. Translating it yields CASGDRGPYEQYF. The chain uses TRBV12-5 and TRBJ2-7; 11 bases map to TRBD1. The CDR3 is 13 amino acids. The V gene's germline CDR1 is LGHNT and CDR2 FRNRAP. Unmatched junction bases numbered 0, after V lost 6 bases and J lost 2 bases.

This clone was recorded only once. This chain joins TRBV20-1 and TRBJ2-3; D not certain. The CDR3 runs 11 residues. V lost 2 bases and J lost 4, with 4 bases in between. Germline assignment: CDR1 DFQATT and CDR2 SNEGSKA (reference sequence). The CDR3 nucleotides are TGCAGTGCTAGACTATCAGATACGCAGTATTTT. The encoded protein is CSARLSDTQYF.

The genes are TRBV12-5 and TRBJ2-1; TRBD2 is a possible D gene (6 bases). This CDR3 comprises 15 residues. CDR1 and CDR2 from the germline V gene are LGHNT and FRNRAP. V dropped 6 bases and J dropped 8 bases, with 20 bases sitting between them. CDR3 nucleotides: TGTGCTAGTGGGGAGGGGATCTCGGAGCGCGATGAGCAGTTCTTC. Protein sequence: CASGEGISERDEQFF.

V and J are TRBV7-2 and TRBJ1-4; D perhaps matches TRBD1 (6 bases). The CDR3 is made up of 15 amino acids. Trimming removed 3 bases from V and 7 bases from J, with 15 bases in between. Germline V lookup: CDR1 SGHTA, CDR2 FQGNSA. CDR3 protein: CASSFSTGRGEKLFF. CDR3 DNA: TGTGCCAGCAGCTTTAGTACAGGGAGGGGTGAAAAACTGTTTTTT. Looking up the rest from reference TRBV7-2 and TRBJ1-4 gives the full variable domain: GAGVSQSPSNKVTEKGKDVELRCDPISGHTALYWYRQSLGQGLEFLIYFQGNSAPDKSGLPSDRFSAERTGGSVSTLTIQRTQQEDSAVYLCASSFSTGRGEKLFFGSGTQLSVL.

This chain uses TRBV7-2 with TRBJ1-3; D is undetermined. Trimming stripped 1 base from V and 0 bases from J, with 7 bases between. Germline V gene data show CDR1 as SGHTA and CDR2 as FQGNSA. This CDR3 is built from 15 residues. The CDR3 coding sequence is TGTGCCAGCAGCTTAGTAACTCGCTCTGGAAACACCATATATTTT. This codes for CASSLVTRSGNTIYF.

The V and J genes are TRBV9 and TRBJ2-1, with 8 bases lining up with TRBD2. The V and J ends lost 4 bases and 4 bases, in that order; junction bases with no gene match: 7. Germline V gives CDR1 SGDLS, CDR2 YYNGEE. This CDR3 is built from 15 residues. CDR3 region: CASSRWTSQYNEQFF. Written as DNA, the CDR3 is TGTGCCAGCAGCAGATGGACTAGCCAATACAATGAGCAGTTCTTC. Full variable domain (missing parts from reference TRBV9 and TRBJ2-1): DSGVTQTPKHLITATGQRVTLRCSPRSGDLSVYWYQQSLDQGLQFLIQYYNGEERAKGNILERFSAQQFPDLHSELNLSSLELGDSALYFCASSRWTSQYNEQFFGPGTRLTVL.

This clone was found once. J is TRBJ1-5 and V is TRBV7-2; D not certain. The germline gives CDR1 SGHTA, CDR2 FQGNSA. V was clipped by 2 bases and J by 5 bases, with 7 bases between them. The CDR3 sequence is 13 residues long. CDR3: CASSLIPDQPQHF. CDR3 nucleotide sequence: TGTGCCAGCAGCTTAATTCCCGATCAGCCCCAGCATTTT.

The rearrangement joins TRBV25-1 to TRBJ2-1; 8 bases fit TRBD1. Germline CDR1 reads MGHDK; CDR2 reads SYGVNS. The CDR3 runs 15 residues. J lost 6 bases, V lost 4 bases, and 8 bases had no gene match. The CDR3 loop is CASSGNRGALNEQFF. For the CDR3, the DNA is TGTGCCAGCAGTGGGAACAGGGGGGCTCTCAATGAGCAGTTCTTC.

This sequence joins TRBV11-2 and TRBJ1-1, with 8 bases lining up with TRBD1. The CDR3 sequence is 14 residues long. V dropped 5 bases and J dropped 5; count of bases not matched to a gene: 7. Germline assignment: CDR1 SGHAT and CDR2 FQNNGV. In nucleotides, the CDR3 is TGTGCCAGCAGCGGGTGGACAGGGAGGACTGAAGCTTTCTTT. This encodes CASSGWTGRTEAFF.

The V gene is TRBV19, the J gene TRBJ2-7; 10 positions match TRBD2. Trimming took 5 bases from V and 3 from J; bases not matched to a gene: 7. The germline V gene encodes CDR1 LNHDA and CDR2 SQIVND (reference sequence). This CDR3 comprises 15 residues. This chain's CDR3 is CASSGGTSEYYEQYF. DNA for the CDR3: TGTGCCAGTAGTGGGGGGACTAGCGAATACTACGAGCAGTACTTC.

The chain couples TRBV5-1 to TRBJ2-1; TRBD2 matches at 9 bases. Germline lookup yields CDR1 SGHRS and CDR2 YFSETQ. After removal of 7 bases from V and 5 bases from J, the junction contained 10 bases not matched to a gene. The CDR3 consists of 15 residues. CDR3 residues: CASFGGAGGNNEQFF. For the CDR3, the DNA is TGCGCCAGCTTCGGGGGAGCGGGAGGAAACAATGAGCAGTTCTTC. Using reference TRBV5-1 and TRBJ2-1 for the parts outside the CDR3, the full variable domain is KAGVTQTPRYLIKTRGQQVTLSCSPISGHRSVSWYQQTPGQGLQFLFEYFSETQRNKGNFPGRFSGRQFSNSRSEMNVSTLELGDSALYLCASFGGAGGNNEQFFGPGTRLTVL.

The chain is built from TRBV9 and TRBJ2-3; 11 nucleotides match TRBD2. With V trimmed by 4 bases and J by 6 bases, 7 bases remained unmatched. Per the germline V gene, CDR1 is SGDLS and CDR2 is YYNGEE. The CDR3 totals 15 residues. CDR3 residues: CASSLGLAGRDTQYF. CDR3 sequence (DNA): TGTGCCAGCAGCCTCGGACTAGCGGGTAGGGATACGCAGTATTTT.

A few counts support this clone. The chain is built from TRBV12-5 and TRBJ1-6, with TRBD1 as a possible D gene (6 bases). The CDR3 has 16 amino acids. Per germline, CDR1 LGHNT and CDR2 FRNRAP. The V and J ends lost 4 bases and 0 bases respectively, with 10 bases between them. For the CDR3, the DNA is TGTGCTAGTGGTTCGACAGGAAGCTCCTATAATTCACCCCTCCACTTT. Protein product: CASGSTGSSYNSPLHF.

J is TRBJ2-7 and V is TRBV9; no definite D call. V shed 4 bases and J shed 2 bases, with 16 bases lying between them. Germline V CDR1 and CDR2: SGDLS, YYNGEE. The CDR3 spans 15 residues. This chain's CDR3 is CASSRQVGGTYEQYF. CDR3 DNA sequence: TGTGCCAGCAGCCGCCAGGTGGGTGGTACCTACGAGCAGTACTTC.

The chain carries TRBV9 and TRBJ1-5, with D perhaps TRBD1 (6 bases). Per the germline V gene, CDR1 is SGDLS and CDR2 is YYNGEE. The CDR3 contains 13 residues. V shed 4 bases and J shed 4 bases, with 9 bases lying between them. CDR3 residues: CASSLQGNQPQHF. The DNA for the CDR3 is TGTGCCAGCAGCCTACAGGGAAATCAGCCCCAGCATTTT.

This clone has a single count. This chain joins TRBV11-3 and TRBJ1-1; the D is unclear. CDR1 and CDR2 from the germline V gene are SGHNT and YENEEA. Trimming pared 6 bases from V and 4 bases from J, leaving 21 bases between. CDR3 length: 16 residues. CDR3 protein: CASRPLFGGGGTEAFF. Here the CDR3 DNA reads TGTGCCAGCAGGCCCTTGTTCGGTGGCGGAGGCACTGAAGCTTTCTTT.

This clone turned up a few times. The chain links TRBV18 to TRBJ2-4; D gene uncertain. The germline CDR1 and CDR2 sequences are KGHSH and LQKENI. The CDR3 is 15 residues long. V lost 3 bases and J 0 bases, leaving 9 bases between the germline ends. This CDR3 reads CASSPKLLAKNIQYF. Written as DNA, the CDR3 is TGTGCCAGCTCACCCAAGCTGCTAGCCAAAAACATTCAGTACTTC.

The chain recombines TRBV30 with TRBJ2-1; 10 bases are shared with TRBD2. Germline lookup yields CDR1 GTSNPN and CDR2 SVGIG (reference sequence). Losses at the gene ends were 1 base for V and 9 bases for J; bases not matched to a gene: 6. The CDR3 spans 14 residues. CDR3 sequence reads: CAWSGAGGYGEQFF. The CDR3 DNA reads TGTGCCTGGAGTGGAGCGGGAGGGTACGGTGAGCAGTTCTTC.

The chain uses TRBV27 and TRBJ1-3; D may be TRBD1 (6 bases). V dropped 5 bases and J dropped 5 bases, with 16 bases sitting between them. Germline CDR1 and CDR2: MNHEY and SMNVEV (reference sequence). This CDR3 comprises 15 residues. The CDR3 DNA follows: TGTGCCAGCAGTCCCCTGGCGCAGGGGAGAAACACCATATATTTT. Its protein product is CASSPLAQGRNTIYF.

In DNA form, the CDR3 reads TGTGCCTGGAGTCCTGACCTGCAGGCCTATGGCTACACCTTC. As protein: CAWSPDLQAYGYTF. This sequence joins TRBV30 and TRBJ1-2; D call uncertain. V lost 2 bases, J lost 4 bases, and 14 bases lay in between. CDR3 length: 14 residues. The germline CDR1 and CDR2 sequences are GTSNPN and SVGIG (reference sequence). The variable domain in full, completed from reference TRBV30 and TRBJ1-2, reads SQTIHQWPATLVQPVGSPLSLECTVEGTSNPNLYWYRQAAGRGLQLLFYSVGIGQISSEVPQNLSASRPQDRQFILSSKKLLLSDSGFYLCAWSPDLQAYGYTFGSGTRLTVV.